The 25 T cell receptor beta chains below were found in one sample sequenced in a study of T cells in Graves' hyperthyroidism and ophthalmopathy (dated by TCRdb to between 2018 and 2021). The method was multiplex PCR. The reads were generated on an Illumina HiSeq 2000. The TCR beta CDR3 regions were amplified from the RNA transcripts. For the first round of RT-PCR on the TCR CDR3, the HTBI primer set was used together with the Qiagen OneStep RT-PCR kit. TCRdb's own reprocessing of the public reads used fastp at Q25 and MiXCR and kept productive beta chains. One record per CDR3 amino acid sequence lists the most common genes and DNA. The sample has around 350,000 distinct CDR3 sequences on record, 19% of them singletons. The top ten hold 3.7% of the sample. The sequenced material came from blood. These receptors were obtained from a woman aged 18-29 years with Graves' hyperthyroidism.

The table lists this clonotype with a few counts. CDR3 sequence (DNA): TGCGCCAGCAGCGTAACAGCCGACCAAGAGACCCAGTACTTC. Its protein product is CASSVTADQETQYF. The chain is built from TRBV5-1 and TRBJ2-5; no clear D. Trimming stripped 4 bases from V and 0 bases from J, with 10 bases between. The CDR3 contains 14 residues. Germline CDR1 and CDR2: SGHRS and YFSETQ.

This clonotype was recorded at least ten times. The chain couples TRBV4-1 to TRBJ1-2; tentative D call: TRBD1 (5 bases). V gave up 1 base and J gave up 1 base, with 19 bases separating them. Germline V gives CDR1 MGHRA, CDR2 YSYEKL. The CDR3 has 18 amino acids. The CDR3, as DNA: TGCGCCAGCAGCCAAGCAAGATGGCGGGGCCCCCTTAACTATGGCTACACCTTC. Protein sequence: CASSQARWRGPLNYGYTF.

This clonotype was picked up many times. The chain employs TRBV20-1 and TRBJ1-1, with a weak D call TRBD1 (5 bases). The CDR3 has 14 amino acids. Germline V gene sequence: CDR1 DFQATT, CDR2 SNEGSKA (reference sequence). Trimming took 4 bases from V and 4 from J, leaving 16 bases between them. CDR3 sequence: CSANSRWGITEAFF. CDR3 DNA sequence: TGCAGTGCTAACTCAAGGTGGGGGATCACTGAAGCTTTCTTT.

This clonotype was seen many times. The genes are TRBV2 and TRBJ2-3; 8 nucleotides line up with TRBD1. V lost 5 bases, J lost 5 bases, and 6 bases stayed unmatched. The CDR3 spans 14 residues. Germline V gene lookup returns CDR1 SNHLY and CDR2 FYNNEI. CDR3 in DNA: TGTGCCAGCAGTCCGGGACAGGCTAAAGATACGCAGTATTTT. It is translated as CASSPGQAKDTQYF.

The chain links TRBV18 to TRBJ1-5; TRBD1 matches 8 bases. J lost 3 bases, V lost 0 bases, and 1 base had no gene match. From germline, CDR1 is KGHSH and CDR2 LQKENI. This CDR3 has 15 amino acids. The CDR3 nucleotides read TGTGCCAGCTCACCACCGGGACAGGTCAATCAGCCCCAGCATTTT. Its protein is CASSPPGQVNQPQHF.

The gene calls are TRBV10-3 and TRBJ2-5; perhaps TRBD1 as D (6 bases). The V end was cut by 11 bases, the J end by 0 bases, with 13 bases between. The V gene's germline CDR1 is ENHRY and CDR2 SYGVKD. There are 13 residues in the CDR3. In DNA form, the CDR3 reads TGTGCCGCCCTGGGGGCGGACCAAGAGACCCAGTACTTC. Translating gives CAALGADQETQYF.

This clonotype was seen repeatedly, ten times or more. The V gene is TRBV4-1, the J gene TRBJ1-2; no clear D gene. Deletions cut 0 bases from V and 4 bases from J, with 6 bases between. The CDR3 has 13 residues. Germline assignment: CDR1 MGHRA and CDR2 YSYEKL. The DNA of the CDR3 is TGCGCCAGCAGCCAAGATTTCAGCTATGGCTACACCTTC. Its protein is CASSQDFSYGYTF.

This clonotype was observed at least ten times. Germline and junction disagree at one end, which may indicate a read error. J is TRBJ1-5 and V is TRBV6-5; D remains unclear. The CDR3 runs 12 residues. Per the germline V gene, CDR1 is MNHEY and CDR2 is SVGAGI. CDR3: CASGYSNQPQHF. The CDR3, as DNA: TGTGCCAGCGGTTATAGCAATCAGCCCCAGCATTTT.

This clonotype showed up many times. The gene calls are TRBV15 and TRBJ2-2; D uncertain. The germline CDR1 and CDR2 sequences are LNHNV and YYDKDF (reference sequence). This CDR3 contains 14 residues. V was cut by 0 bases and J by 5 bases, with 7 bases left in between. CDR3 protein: CATSRDMGTGELFF. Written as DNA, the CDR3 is TGTGCCACCAGCAGAGATATGGGGACCGGGGAGCTGTTTTTT.

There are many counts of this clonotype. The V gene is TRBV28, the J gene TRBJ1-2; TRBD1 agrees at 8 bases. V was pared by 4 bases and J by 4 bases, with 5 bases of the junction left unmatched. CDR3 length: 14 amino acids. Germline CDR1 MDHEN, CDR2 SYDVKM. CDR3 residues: CASSYGQGPYGYTF. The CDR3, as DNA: TGTGCCAGCAGTTACGGACAGGGTCCCTATGGCTACACCTTC.

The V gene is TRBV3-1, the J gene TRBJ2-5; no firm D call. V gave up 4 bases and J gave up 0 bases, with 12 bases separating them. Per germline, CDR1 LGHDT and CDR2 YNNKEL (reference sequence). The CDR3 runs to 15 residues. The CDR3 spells CASSPKAMNQETQYF. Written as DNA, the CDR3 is TGTGCCAGCAGCCCCAAGGCGATGAACCAAGAGACCCAGTACTTC.

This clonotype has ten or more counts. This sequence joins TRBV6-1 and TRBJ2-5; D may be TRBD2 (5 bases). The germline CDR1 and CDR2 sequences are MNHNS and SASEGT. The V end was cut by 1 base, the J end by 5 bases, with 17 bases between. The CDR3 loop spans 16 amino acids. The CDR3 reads CASSEGIRLAEETQYF. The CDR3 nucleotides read TGTGCCAGCAGTGAAGGGATTAGGCTAGCCGAGGAGACCCAGTACTTC.

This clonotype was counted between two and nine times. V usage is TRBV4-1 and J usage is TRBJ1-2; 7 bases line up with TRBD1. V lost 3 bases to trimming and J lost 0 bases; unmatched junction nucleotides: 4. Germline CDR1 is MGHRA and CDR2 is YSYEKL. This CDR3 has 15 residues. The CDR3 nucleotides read TGCGCCAGCAGCCAGGGGGACAGAGCTAACTATGGCTACACCTTC. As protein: CASSQGDRANYGYTF.

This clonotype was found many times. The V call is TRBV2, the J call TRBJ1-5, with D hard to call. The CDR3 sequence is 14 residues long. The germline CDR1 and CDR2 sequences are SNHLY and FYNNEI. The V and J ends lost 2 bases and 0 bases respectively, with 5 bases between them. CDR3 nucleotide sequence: TGTGCCAGCAGTGAACCTTATAGCAATCAGCCCCAGCATTTT. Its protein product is CASSEPYSNQPQHF.

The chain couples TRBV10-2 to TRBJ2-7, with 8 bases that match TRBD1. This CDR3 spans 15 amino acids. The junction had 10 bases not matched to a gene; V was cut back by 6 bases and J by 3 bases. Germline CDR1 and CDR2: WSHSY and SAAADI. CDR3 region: CASRPPGQANYEQYF. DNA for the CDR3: TGCGCCAGCAGGCCACCGGGACAGGCGAACTACGAGCAGTACTTC.

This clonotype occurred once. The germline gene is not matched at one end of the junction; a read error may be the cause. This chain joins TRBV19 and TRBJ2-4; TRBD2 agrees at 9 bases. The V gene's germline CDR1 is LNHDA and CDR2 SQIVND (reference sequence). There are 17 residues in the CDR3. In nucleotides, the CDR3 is TGTGCCAGGAGTATAGAGGCTAGCGGGGAGGACAAAAACATTCAGTACTTC. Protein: CARSIEASGEDKNIQYF.

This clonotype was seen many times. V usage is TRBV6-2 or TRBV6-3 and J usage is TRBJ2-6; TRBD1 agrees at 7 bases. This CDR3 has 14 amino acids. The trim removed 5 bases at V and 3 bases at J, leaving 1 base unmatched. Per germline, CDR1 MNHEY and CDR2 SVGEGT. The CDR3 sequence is CASSPGGGANVLTF. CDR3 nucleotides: TGTGCCAGCAGTCCAGGGGGTGGGGCCAACGTCCTGACTTTC.

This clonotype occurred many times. Here the CDR3 reads CASRSTTGGQPQHF. The CDR3 DNA reads as TGTGCCAGCAGGAGCACTACAGGGGGCCAGCCCCAGCATTTT. The rearrangement uses TRBV12-3 or TRBV12-4 and TRBJ1-5, with 9 positions matching TRBD1. V dropped 6 bases and J dropped 7; count of bases not matched to a gene: 7. This CDR3 contains 14 residues.

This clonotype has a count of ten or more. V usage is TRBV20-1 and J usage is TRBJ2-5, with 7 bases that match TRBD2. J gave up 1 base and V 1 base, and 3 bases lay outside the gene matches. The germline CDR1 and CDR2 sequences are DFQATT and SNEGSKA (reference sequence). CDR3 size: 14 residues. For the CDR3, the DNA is TGCAGTGCTAGAGTGGGCGGGGGCCAAGAGACCCAGTACTTC. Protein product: CSARVGGGQETQYF.

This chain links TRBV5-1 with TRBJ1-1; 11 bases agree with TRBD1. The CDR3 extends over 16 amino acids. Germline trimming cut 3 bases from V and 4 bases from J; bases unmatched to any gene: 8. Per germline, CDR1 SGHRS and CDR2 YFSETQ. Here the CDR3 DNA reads TGCGCCAGCAGCTACGGACAGGGGGCCGGGATCACTGAAGCTTTCTTT. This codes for CASSYGQGAGITEAFF.

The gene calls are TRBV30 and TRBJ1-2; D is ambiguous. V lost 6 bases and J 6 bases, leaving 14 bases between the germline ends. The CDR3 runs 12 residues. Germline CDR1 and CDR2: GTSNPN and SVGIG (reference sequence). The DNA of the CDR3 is TGTGCCTGCCTAGGGCGGAGGGATGGCTACACCTTC. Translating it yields CACLGRRDGYTF.

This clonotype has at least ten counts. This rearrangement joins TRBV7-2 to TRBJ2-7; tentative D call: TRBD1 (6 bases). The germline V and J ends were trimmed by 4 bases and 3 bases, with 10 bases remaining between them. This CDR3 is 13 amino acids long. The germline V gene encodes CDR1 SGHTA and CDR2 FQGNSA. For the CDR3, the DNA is TGTGCCAGCAGCTCGTTACAGGGCTACGAGCAGTACTTC. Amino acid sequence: CASSSLQGYEQYF. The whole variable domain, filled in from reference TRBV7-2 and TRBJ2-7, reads GAGVSQSPSNKVTEKGKDVELRCDPISGHTALYWYRQSLGQGLEFLIYFQGNSAPDKSGLPSDRFSAERTGGSVSTLTIQRTQQEDSAVYLCASSSLQGYEQYFGPGTRLTVT.

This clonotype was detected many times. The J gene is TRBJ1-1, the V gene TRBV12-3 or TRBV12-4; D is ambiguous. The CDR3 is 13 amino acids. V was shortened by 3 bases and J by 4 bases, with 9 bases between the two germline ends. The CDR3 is CASSFRRPTEAFF. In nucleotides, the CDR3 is TGTGCCAGCAGTTTTCGGAGACCCACTGAAGCTTTCTTT.

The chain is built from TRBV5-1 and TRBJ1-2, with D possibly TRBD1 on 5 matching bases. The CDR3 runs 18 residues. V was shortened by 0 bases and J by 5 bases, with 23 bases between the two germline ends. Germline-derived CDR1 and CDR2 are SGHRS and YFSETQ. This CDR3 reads CASSLAVPFTGPSYGYTF. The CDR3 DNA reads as TGCGCCAGCAGCTTGGCTGTCCCGTTCACAGGACCTTCATATGGCTACACCTTC.

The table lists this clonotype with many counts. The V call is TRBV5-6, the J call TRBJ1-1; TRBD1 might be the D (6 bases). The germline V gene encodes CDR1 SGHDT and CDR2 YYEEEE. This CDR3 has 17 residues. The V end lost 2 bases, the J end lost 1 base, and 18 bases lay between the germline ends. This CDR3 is CASSFPSRGLANTEAFF. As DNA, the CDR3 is TGTGCCAGCAGCTTCCCTTCCAGGGGCCTAGCGAACACTGAAGCTTTCTTT.